Below are 25 T cell receptor beta chains sequenced from a single sample in a study of cytomegalovirus exposure and HLA in healthy donors. It was with 60 Vbeta and 13 Jbeta primers that the PCR ran. TCRdb keeps only in-frame clones here, not all; method: immunoSEQ multiplex PCR. This sample has fewer than 120,000 clones, with about 73% found just once. Sequences were obtained from PBMCs. Receptors were obtained from a woman between 25 and 40 years old in good health and CMV-seronegative.

V usage is TRBV5-8 and J usage is TRBJ1-3; possibly TRBD1 for D (6 bases). The CDR3 is 17 amino acids. Trimming pared 0 bases from V and 0 bases from J, leaving 13 bases between. From germline, CDR1 is SGHTS and CDR2 YDEGEE. The chain's CDR3 is CASSLDGGAYSGNTIYF. DNA for the CDR3: TGTGCCAGCAGCTTGGACGGGGGGGCCTACTCTGGAAACACCATATATTTT.

This chain joins TRBV4-1 and TRBJ2-1; weak D call: TRBD1 (5 bases). V lost 4 bases to trimming and J lost 1 base, with 14 bases between them. This CDR3 has 16 amino acids. Germline CDR1 is MGHRA and CDR2 is YSYEKL. The CDR3 DNA follows: TGCGCCAGCAGCCCCCTCCCGGACATGTCCTACAATGAGCAGTTCTTC. This codes for CASSPLPDMSYNEQFF.

The chain employs TRBV28 and TRBJ1-1; no definite D call. Trimming removed 7 bases from V and 4 bases from J, with 13 bases in between. Germline CDR1 reads MDHEN; CDR2 reads SYDVKM. This CDR3 is built from 13 residues. The CDR3 is CASTDPPGTEAFF. The CDR3 nucleotides read TGTGCCAGCACCGACCCCCCAGGCACTGAAGCTTTCTTT.

This sequence joins TRBV28 and TRBJ2-7; the match to TRBD2 covers 11 bases. Germline V lookup: CDR1 MDHEN, CDR2 SYDVKM. V was pared by 5 bases and J by 5 bases, with 5 bases of the junction left unmatched. There are 14 residues in the CDR3. The CDR3 nucleotides read TGTGCCAGCAGTAGACTAGCGGGACGCCACGAGCAGTACTTC. Its protein product is CASSRLAGRHEQYF.

The V gene is TRBV9, the J gene TRBJ2-1; D may be TRBD1 (6 bases). Trimming stripped 2 bases from V and 7 bases from J, with 7 bases between. This CDR3 contains 12 residues. Germline V lookup: CDR1 SGDLS, CDR2 YYNGEE. CDR3 nucleotides: TGTGCCAGCAGCGTCCAGGGGAATGAGCAGTTCTTC. Encoded protein: CASSVQGNEQFF.

The rearrangement uses TRBV6-1 and TRBJ1-2; TRBD1 is a possible D gene (6 bases). V shed 1 base and J shed 5 bases, with 14 bases lying between them. CDR1 is MNHNS and CDR2 is SASEGT in the germline V gene. The length of the CDR3 is 15 residues. The DNA of the CDR3 is TGTGCCAGCAGTGAAGGTACAGGGCGAATTTATGGCTACACCTTC. It yields the protein CASSEGTGRIYGYTF.

The chain links TRBV11-3 to TRBJ2-1; possibly TRBD1 for D (6 bases). Germline assignment: CDR1 SGHNT and CDR2 YENEEA. V lost 0 bases and J lost 6, with 9 bases in between. The CDR3 spans 14 residues. The CDR3: CASSLETGFNEQFF. DNA for the CDR3: TGTGCCAGCAGCTTAGAAACAGGGTTCAATGAGCAGTTCTTC.

This chain connects TRBV28 to TRBJ2-7, with TRBD2 matching over 9 bases. Germline V lookup: CDR1 MDHEN, CDR2 SYDVKM. The trim removed 7 bases at V and 4 bases at J, leaving 2 bases unmatched. The CDR3 is 12 amino acids. This CDR3 reads CASTSGRYEQYF. The CDR3 DNA reads as TGTGCCAGCACGAGCGGGAGGTACGAGCAGTACTTC.

J is TRBJ2-7 and V is TRBV9; D call uncertain. Germline CDR1 reads SGDLS; CDR2 reads YYNGEE. The CDR3 length is 14 residues. Trimming removed 0 bases at V and 3 bases at J, with 10 bases between. This CDR3 reads CASSVEPQHYEQYF. Written as DNA, the CDR3 is TGTGCCAGCAGCGTAGAACCGCAACACTACGAGCAGTACTTC.

The genes are TRBV6-1 and TRBJ1-5; D remains ambiguous. The ends were cut back, 6 bases at V and 4 bases at J, with 13 bases in the middle. This CDR3 is 14 amino acids long. Germline V lookup: CDR1 MNHNS, CDR2 SASEGT. DNA of the CDR3: TGTGCCAGCAGCGAACCGGGAAAAAATCAGCCCCAGCATTTT. Residues: CASSEPGKNQPQHF.

The chain carries TRBV2 and TRBJ2-6, with 7 positions matching TRBD1. J was trimmed by 0 bases and V by 6 bases; bases with no gene match: 11. The CDR3 has 18 residues. Germline CDR1 SNHLY, CDR2 FYNNEI. The DNA for the CDR3 is TGTGCCAGCAGCGGTGGACAGGCAGGGGGCTCTGGGGCCAACGTCCTGACTTTC. Translation gives CASSGGQAGGSGANVLTF. Full variable domain (outside the CDR3, taken from reference TRBV2 and TRBJ2-6): EPEVTQTPSHQVTQMGQEVILRCVPISNHLYFYWYRQILGQKVEFLVSFYNNEISEKSEIFDDQFSVERPDGSNFTLKIRSTKLEDSAMYFCASSGGQAGGSGANVLTFGAGSRLTVL.

The chain couples TRBV4-3 to TRBJ2-2; 7 nucleotides agree with TRBD2. Trimming removed 7 bases from V and 0 bases from J; junction bases left unmatched: 8. This CDR3 comprises 16 residues. CDR1 is LGHNA and CDR2 is YSLEER in the germline V gene. CDR3 DNA sequence: TGCGCCAGCACTCCCGGGCTAGCGGCGAACACCGGGGAGCTGTTTTTT. Residues: CASTPGLAANTGELFF.

V usage is TRBV28 and J usage is TRBJ2-5, with a tentative D call TRBD2 (5 bases). The J call is doubtful: the DNA matches TRBJ2-7 better. The CDR3 covers 15 residues. In germline, CDR1 is MDHEN, CDR2 SYDVKM. For the CDR3, the DNA is TGTGCCAGCTCAGTCACGACTATTCGGGCCTACGAGCAGTACTTC. Residues: CASSVTTIRAYEQYF.

This chain joins TRBV7-9 and TRBJ2-7; D is perhaps TRBD1 (5 bases). Trimming stripped 2 bases from V and 1 base from J, with 9 bases between. Germline lookup yields CDR1 SEHNR and CDR2 FQNEAQ (reference sequence). This CDR3 is built from 14 residues. The CDR3 bases are TGTGCCAGCAGCTTAAGGGGATGGTCCTACGAGCAGTACTTC. As protein: CASSLRGWSYEQYF.

The chain uses TRBV9 and TRBJ2-2; D is possibly TRBD1 (6 bases). The length of the CDR3 is 15 residues. Germline V CDR1 and CDR2: SGDLS, YYNGEE. Trimming removed 3 bases at V and 6 bases at J, with 15 bases between. CDR3 sequence reads: CASSGGLGQAGELFF. CDR3 DNA: TGTGCCAGCAGCGGGGGGCTAGGTCAGGCCGGGGAGCTGTTTTTT.

The V call is TRBV5-6, the J call TRBJ2-7; perhaps TRBD1 as D (6 bases). Trimming took off 5 bases at V and 1 base at J, with 13 bases between the two ends. The CDR3 length is 14 residues. From germline, CDR1 is SGHDT and CDR2 YYEEEE. CDR3 amino acids: CASRNRAESYEQYF. The DNA of the CDR3 is TGTGCCAGCAGGAACAGGGCCGAATCCTACGAGCAGTACTTC.

The CDR3 loop is CASSEEPGVEAFF. The CDR3 bases are TGTGCCAGCAGTGAGGAACCGGGAGTCGAAGCTTTCTTT. The rearrangement uses TRBV2 and TRBJ1-1; D call uncertain. V lost 3 bases, J lost 8 bases, and 13 bases lay in between. The CDR3 sequence is 13 residues long. Germline lookup yields CDR1 SNHLY and CDR2 FYNNEI. The full variable domain, with the rest looked up from reference TRBV2 and TRBJ1-1, is EPEVTQTPSHQVTQMGQEVILRCVPISNHLYFYWYRQILGQKVEFLVSFYNNEISEKSEIFDDQFSVERPDGSNFTLKIRSTKLEDSAMYFCASSEEPGVEAFFGQGTRLTVV.

This clone came up a few times. The chain uses TRBV6-6 and TRBJ1-1, with TRBD1 identical over 7 bases. V was clipped by 0 bases and J by 5 bases; unmatched bases: 3. The CDR3 length is 14 residues. CDR1 is MNHNY and CDR2 is SVGAGI in the germline V gene (reference sequence). This CDR3 is CASSYSTGPTEAFF. In nucleotides, the CDR3 is TGTGCCAGCAGTTACTCGACAGGGCCGACTGAAGCTTTCTTT.

The chain joins TRBV19 to TRBJ1-2, with D tentatively TRBD1 (6 bases). Germline V lookup: CDR1 LNHDA, CDR2 SQIVND (reference sequence). Trimming pared 3 bases from V and 4 bases from J, leaving 15 bases between. This CDR3 comprises 15 residues. CDR3 nucleotides: TGTGCCAGTAGTATGATCCAGGGGTCGAGCTATGGCTACACCTTC. Translating it yields CASSMIQGSSYGYTF.

This chain connects TRBV4-1 to TRBJ1-5, with a possible D match to TRBD1 (5 bases). Trimming cost V 0 bases and J 0 bases, with 18 bases left between them. The CDR3 runs to 19 residues. CDR1 and CDR2 (germline): MGHRA, YSYEKL. The CDR3 protein is CASSQEPSAAGDSNQPQHF. Written as DNA, the CDR3 is TGCGCCAGCAGCCAAGAGCCCTCGGCCGCGGGGGATAGCAATCAGCCCCAGCATTTT.

The CDR3 DNA sequence: TGTGCCAGCAGCGCTCTAGCCTATGAGCAGTTCTTC. Its translation is CASSALAYEQFF. The chain couples TRBV7-9 to TRBJ2-1, with a weak D call TRBD2 (5 bases). The germline V gene has CDR1 SEHNR and CDR2 FQNEAQ (reference sequence). The CDR3 covers 12 residues. Trimming left V 5 bases short and J 8 bases short, with 10 bases between.

This chain joins TRBV28 and TRBJ2-7; 9 bases are a match to TRBD1. Germline V CDR1 and CDR2: MDHEN, SYDVKM. CDR3 length: 14 amino acids. The ends lost 6 bases at V and 4 bases at J; junction bases unmatched: 7. The CDR3 protein is CASRGQGAGYEQYF. The CDR3 DNA is TGTGCCAGCAGGGGACAGGGCGCAGGTTACGAGCAGTACTTC.

The chain couples TRBV2 to TRBJ1-3; D unclear. Germline V gene data show CDR1 as SNHLY and CDR2 as FYNNEI. CDR3 length: 15 amino acids. V was pared by 3 bases and J by 0 bases, with 9 bases between. The CDR3 nucleotides are TGTGCCAGCAGTGAGTTAGACTTCTCTGGAAACACCATATATTTT. Translated, it gives CASSELDFSGNTIYF.

The rearrangement links TRBV13 to TRBJ2-5; 8 bases are a match to TRBD2. V was pared by 5 bases and J by 4 bases, with 9 bases of the junction left unmatched. The CDR3 is 15 residues long. Germline-derived CDR1 and CDR2 are PRHDT and FYEKMQ (reference sequence). The CDR3 coding sequence is TGTGCCAGCAGCCCGGGGCGGGGGGAGCTAGAGACCCAGTACTTC. Translation: CASSPGRGELETQYF.

CDR3 nucleotides: TGTGCCAGCAGCTTCGGGGTGTCGGGGTTCCATGGCTACACCTTC. It translates to CASSFGVSGFHGYTF. J is TRBJ1-2 and V is TRBV7-9; D unresolved. V dropped 3 bases and J dropped 6 bases, with 17 bases sitting between them. The V gene's germline CDR1 is SEHNR and CDR2 FQNEAQ (reference sequence). The CDR3 has 15 residues.